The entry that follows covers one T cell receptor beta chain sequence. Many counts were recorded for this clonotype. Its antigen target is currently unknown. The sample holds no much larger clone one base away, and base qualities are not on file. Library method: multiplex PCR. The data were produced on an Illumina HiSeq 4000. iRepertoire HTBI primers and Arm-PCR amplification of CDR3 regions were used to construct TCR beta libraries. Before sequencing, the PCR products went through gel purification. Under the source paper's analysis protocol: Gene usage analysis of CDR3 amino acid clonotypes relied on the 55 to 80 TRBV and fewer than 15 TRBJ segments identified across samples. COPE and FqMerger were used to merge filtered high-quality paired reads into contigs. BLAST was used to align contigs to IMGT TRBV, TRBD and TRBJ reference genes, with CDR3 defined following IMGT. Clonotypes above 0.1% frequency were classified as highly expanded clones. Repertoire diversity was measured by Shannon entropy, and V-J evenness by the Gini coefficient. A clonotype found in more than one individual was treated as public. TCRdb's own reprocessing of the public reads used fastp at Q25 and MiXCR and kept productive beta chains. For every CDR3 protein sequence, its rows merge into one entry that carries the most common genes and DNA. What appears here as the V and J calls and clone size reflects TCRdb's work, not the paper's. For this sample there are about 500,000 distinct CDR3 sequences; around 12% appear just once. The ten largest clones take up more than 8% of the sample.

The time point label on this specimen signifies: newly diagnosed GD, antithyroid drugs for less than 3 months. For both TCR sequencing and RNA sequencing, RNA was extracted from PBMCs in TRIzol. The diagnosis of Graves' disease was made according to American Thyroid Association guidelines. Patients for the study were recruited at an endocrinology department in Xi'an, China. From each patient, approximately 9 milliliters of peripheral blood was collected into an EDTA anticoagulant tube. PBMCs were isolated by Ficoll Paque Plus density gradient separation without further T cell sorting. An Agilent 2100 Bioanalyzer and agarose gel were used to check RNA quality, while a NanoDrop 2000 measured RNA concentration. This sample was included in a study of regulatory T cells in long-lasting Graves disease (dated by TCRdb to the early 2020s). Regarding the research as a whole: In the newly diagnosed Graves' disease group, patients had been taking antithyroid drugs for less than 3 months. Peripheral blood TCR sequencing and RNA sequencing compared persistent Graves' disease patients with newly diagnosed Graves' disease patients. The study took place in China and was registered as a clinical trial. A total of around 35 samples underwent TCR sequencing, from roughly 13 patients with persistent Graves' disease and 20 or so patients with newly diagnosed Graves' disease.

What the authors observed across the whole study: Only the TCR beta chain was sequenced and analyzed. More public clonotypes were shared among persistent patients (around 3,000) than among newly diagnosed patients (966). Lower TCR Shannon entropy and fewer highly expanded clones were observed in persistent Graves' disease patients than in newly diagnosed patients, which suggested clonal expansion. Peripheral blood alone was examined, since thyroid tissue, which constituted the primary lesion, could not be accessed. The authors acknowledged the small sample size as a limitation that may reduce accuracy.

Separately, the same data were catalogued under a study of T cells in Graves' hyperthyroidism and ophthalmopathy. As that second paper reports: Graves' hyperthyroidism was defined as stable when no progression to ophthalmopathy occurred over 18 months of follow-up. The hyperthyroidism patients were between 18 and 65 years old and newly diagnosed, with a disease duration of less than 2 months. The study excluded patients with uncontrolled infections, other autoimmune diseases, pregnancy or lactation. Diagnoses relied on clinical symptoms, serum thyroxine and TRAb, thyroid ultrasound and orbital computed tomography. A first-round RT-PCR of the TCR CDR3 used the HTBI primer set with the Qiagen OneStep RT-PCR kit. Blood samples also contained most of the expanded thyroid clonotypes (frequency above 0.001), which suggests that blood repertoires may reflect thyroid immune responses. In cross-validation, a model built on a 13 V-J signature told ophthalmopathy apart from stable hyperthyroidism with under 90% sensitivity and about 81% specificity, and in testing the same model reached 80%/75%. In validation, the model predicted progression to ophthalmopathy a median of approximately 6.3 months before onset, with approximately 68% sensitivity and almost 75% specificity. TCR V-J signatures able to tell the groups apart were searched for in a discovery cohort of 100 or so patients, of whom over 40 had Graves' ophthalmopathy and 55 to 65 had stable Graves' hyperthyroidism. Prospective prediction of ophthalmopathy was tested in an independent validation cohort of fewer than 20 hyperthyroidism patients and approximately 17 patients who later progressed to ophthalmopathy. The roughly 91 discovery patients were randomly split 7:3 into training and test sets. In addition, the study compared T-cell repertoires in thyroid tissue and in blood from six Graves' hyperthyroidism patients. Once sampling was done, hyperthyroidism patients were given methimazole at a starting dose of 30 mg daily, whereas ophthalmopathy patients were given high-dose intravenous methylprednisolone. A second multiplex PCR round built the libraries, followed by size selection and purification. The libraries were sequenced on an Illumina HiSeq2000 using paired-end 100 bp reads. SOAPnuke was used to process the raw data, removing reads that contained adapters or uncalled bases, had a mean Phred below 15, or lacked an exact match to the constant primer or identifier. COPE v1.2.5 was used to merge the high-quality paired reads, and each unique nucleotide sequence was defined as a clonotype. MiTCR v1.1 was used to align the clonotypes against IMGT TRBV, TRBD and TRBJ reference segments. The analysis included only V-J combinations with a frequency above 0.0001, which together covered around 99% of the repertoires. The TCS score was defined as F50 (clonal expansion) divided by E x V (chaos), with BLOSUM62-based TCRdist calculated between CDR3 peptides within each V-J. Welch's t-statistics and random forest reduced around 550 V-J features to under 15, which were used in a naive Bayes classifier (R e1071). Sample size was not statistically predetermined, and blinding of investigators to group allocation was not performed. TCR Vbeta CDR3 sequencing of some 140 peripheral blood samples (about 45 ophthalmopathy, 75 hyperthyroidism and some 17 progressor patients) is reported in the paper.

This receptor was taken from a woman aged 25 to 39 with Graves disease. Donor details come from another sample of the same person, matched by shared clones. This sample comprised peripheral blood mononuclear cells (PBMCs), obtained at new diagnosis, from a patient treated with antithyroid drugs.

The nucleotide sequence reads TGTGCCAGCAGTTTAATTGGGACCCGCTACGAGCAGTACTTC. Translation gives CASSLIGTRYEQYF. The chain is assembled from TRBV12-3 or TRBV12-4 and TRBJ2-7; the D element might be TRBD1 or TRBD2, as each aligns at 5 bases. V is reduced by 2 bases and J by 3 bases, leaving a spacing of 11 bases between them. The CDR3 runs 14 residues from the cysteine to the phenylalanine. CDR3 DNA is the only sequence kept; it has 42 bases, read in frame from the first base.